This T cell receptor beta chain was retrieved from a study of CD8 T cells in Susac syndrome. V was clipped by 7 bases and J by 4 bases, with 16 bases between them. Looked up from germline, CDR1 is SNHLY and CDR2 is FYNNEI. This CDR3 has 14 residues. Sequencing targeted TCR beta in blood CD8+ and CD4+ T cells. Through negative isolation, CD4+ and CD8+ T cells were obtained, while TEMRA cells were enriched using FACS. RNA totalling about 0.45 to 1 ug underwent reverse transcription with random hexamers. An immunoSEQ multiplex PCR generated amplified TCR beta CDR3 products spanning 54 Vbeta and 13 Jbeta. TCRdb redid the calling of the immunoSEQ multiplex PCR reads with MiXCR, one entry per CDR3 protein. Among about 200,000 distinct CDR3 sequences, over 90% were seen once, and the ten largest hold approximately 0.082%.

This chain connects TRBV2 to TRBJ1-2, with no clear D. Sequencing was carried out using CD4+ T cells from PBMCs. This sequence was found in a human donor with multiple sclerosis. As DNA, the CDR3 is TGTGCCAGCATCCTAAGGGTGGGGAGCTATGGCTACACCTTC. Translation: CASILRVGSYGYTF.